This T cell receptor (beta chain) was documented in a study of T cell clonality in common variable immunodeficiency. There are 14 residues in the CDR3. The germline V gene has CDR1 DFQATT and CDR2 SNEGSKA (reference sequence). V was trimmed by 6 bases and J by 7 bases, leaving 18 bases between them. This clone was observed many times. The read ends 3 residues shy of where the CDR3 ends; the end is completed using the germline J gene. Repertoires were generated with immunoSEQ multiplex PCR, while TCRdb's copy carries only in-frame clones and drops some. The sample holds 50,000 or so clones, and no clone turns up only once.

Material for sequencing was peripheral blood mononuclear cells. The TCR comes from a person between 18 and 75 years old in good health. The J gene is TRBJ2-2, the V gene TRBV20-1; D may be TRBD1 or TRBD2 (5 bases each). CDR3 residues: CSALEGKPYGELFF. CDR3 DNA, as far as it was read: TGCAGTGCCCTAGAGGGGAAACCGTACGGGGAG.